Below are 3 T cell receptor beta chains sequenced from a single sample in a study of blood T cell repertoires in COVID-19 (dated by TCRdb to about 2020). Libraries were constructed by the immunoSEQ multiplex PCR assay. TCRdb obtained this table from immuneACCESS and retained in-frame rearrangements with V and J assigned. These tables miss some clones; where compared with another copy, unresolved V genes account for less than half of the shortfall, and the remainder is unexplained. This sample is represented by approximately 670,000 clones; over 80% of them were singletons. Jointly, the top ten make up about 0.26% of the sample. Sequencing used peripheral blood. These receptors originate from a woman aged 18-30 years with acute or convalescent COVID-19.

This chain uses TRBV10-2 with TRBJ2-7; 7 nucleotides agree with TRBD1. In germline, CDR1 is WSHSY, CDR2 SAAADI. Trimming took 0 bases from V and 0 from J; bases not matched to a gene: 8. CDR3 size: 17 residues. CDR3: CASSESGQRTLSYEQYF. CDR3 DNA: TGCGCCAGCAGTGAGTCGGGACAGCGGACCCTCTCCTACGAGCAGTACTTC.

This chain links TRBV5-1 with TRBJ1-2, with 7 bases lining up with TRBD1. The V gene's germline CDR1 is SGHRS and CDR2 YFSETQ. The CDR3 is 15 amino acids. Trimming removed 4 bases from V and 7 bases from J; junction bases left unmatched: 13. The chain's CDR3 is CASSPINTGESGYTF. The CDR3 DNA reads TGCGCCAGCAGCCCCATAAACACAGGGGAAAGTGGCTACACCTTC.

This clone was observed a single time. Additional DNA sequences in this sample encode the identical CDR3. The CDR3 DNA reads as TGTGCCTGGAGTGTACGGGGGTCAGATACGCAGTATTTT. Its translation: CAWSVRGSDTQYF. The V and J genes are TRBV30 and TRBJ2-3; TRBD2 might be the D (6 bases). The CDR3 runs 13 residues. In germline, CDR1 is GTSNPN, CDR2 SVGIG (reference sequence). V lost 0 bases and J lost 4, with 8 bases in between.